Below, 25 T cell receptor beta chains from the same sample are listed, as sequenced in a study of T cell responses to AZD1222 COVID-19 vaccine. Profiled with immunoSEQ multiplex PCR; TCRdb holds only in-frame clones, not every one. The table shows 84,000 or so clones, with 70% to 90% occurring only once. The sequences come from peripheral blood, collected on day 0 of AZD1222 vaccination. These receptors were obtained from an adult in good health.

This clone was recorded once. The gene calls are TRBV9 and TRBJ1-5; tentatively, D is TRBD1 (5 bases). Trimming pared 4 bases from V and 0 bases from J, leaving 8 bases between. The CDR3 contains 14 residues. Germline values: CDR1 SGDLS, CDR2 YYNGEE. Here the CDR3 DNA reads TGTGCCAGCAGCATCGACAGTAGCAATCAGCCCCAGCATTTT. It specifies CASSIDSSNQPQHF.

This rearrangement joins TRBV4-1 to TRBJ1-1, with TRBD1 as a possible D gene (5 bases). CDR3 length: 16 amino acids. Trimming stripped 5 bases from V and 0 bases from J, with 16 bases between. Per the germline V gene, CDR1 is MGHRA and CDR2 is YSYEKL. The CDR3 loop is CASSARGASVNTEAFF. As DNA, the CDR3 is TGCGCCAGCAGCGCACGCGGGGCTTCTGTGAACACTGAAGCTTTCTTT.

The chain joins TRBV7-2 to TRBJ2-1; a weak D match, TRBD2 (6 bases). Trimming removed 5 bases at V and 4 bases at J, with 15 bases between. In germline, CDR1 is SGHTA, CDR2 FQGNSA. The CDR3 is made up of 15 amino acids. The chain's CDR3 is CASSITGLAYNEQFF. Here the CDR3 DNA reads TGTGCCAGCAGCATAACGGGACTGGCTTACAATGAGCAGTTCTTC.

Here the CDR3 DNA reads TGTGCCAGCACCCAGGAGGGGGGCGCGGATGGCTACACCTTC. Translated: CASTQEGGADGYTF. The chain joins TRBV6-5 to TRBJ1-2; tentative D call: TRBD1 (6 bases). CDR1 is MNHEY, CDR2 SVGAGI, per germline. Between the trimmed V and J ends, which lost 7 bases and 6 bases, there was a span of 18 bases. The CDR3 spans 14 residues.

Regarding this clone: The junction shows a germline mismatch at one end, possibly a read error. The V and J genes are TRBV6-2 or TRBV6-3 and TRBJ1-2; D is unresolved. Looked up from germline, CDR1 is MNHEY and CDR2 is SVGEGT. CDR3 size: 12 residues. CDR3 coding DNA: TGTGCCAGCAGCTACTCATGGGGTGGCTACACCTTC. Amino acid sequence: CASSYSWGGYTF.

The gene calls are TRBV28 and TRBJ1-1; 7 bases align to TRBD1. CDR1 and CDR2 (germline): MDHEN, SYDVKM. The CDR3 is made up of 14 amino acids. V dropped 6 bases and J dropped 1; count of bases not matched to a gene: 5. CDR3 in amino acids: CASSPGGWNTEAFF. Written as DNA, the CDR3 is TGTGCCAGCAGCCCAGGGGGTTGGAACACTGAAGCTTTCTTT.

The V call is TRBV7-2, the J call TRBJ2-2, with TRBD2 as a possible D gene (5 bases). CDR3 size: 14 residues. Trimming took 7 bases from V and 6 from J, leaving 15 bases between them. Germline loops: CDR1 SGHTA, CDR2 FQGNSA. CDR3 coding DNA: TGTGCCAGCAACCCCGGGGTGGGCCCCGGGGAGCTGTTTTTT. It is translated as CASNPGVGPGELFF.

This chain uses TRBV29-1 with TRBJ1-2; D may be TRBD1 (5 bases). The CDR3 is made up of 14 amino acids. V was pared by 5 bases and J by 0 bases, with 13 bases between. Germline V gene data show CDR1 as SQVTM and CDR2 as ANQGSEA. Here the CDR3 reads CSVLRDGANYGYTF. DNA for the CDR3: TGCAGCGTTCTCCGGGACGGAGCTAACTATGGCTACACCTTC.

V gene TRBV19 combines with J gene TRBJ1-1; D remains unclear. The germline V gene encodes CDR1 LNHDA and CDR2 SQIVND (reference sequence). The ends were cut back, 3 bases at V and 0 bases at J, with 14 bases in the middle. The CDR3 covers 16 residues. DNA of the CDR3: TGTGCCAGTAGTATTCCGGGGTCTTCGATGAACACTGAAGCTTTCTTT. It codes for CASSIPGSSMNTEAFF.

The chain employs TRBV18 and TRBJ1-2; tentatively, D is TRBD1 (6 bases). This CDR3 contains 15 residues. Germline CDR1 is KGHSH and CDR2 is LQKENI. V was shortened by 3 bases and J by 4 bases, with 15 bases between the two germline ends. CDR3 bases: TGTGCCAGCTCACCCCCGGAGGGGGTTACCTATGGCTACACCTTC. It specifies CASSPPEGVTYGYTF. Full variable domain (missing parts from reference TRBV18 and TRBJ1-2): NAGVMQNPRHLVRRRGQEARLRCSPMKGHSHVYWYRQLPEEGLKFMVYLQKENIIDESGMPKERFSAEFPKEGPSILRIQQVVRGDSAAYFCASSPPEGVTYGYTFGSGTRLTVV.

This chain connects TRBV4-2 to TRBJ2-5; D is possibly TRBD1 or TRBD2 (5 bases each). V was pared by 0 bases and J by 4 bases, with 21 bases between. CDR3 length equals 18 residues. Germline V gene lookup returns CDR1 LGHNA and CDR2 YNFKEQ. The CDR3 DNA reads as TGTGCCAGCAGCCAAGAGTATTCGACTGGGGGTCCGGGAGAGACCCAGTACTTC. Translated, it gives CASSQEYSTGGPGETQYF.

The V gene is TRBV18, the J gene TRBJ2-7; TRBD1 agrees at 11 bases. V dropped 3 bases and J dropped 6; count of bases not matched to a gene: 7. Germline values: CDR1 KGHSH, CDR2 LQKENI. The CDR3 extends over 15 amino acids. The CDR3 nucleotides read TGTGCCAGCTCACCGGGGACAGGGGGATCGGGCGAGCAGTACTTC. This sequence encodes CASSPGTGGSGEQYF.

This clone was recorded a few times. This CDR3 is CASSVGGTVNSPLHF. CDR3 nucleotides: TGTGCCAGCAGCGTTGGTGGGACAGTGAATTCACCCCTCCACTTT. The gene calls are TRBV9 and TRBJ1-6; 7 bases match TRBD1. The CDR3 contains 15 residues. Germline assignment: CDR1 SGDLS and CDR2 YYNGEE. Trimming removed 2 bases from V and 7 bases from J; junction bases left unmatched: 6.

Remarks on this clone: This CDR3 is also generated by other DNA sequences in the sample. This sequence joins TRBV13 and TRBJ1-2; D not certain. Trimming took off 1 base at V and 0 bases at J, with 6 bases between the two ends. The CDR3 consists of 14 residues. Germline V gene lookup returns CDR1 PRHDT and CDR2 FYEKMQ (reference sequence). CDR3 protein: CASSLARPNYGYTF. The CDR3, as DNA: TGTGCCAGCAGCTTAGCCAGGCCTAACTATGGCTACACCTTC.

The V and J genes are TRBV13 and TRBJ2-7, with D possibly being TRBD1 or TRBD2 (5 bases each). Germline V gene lookup returns CDR1 PRHDT and CDR2 FYEKMQ (reference sequence). V lost 1 base to trimming and J lost 13 bases, with 11 bases between them. The length of the CDR3 is 11 residues. The CDR3 is CASSLAGREYF. CDR3 in DNA: TGTGCCAGCAGCTTAGCGGGACGGGAATACTTC.

V is TRBV14 and J is TRBJ1-1; D is ambiguous. The germline V gene encodes CDR1 SGHDN and CDR2 FVKESK. The CDR3 covers 16 residues. Trimming shortened V by 4 bases and J by 0 bases, and 15 bases separated the two germline ends. The CDR3 sequence: CASSPPTTGMNTEAFF. The CDR3 DNA reads TGTGCCAGCAGCCCACCAACGACGGGAATGAACACTGAAGCTTTCTTT.

This chain connects TRBV12-3 or TRBV12-4 to TRBJ2-1; D is undetermined. V lost 6 bases and J lost 7, with 13 bases in between. The length of the CDR3 is 13 residues. CDR3 residues: CASRSLLRNEQFF. CDR3 in DNA: TGTGCCAGCAGGTCGCTACTGAGGAATGAGCAGTTCTTC.

This chain connects TRBV5-6 to TRBJ1-1; no firm D call. Germline values: CDR1 SGHDT, CDR2 YYEEEE. The length of the CDR3 is 12 residues. V lost 1 base to trimming and J lost 5 bases, with 6 bases between them. The CDR3 DNA reads as TGTGCCAGCAGCTTGCGGGGAACTGAAGCTTTCTTT. Amino acid sequence: CASSLRGTEAFF.

This chain's CDR3 is CASSNVGQGVDVYTF. The CDR3 coding sequence is TGTGCCAGCAGTAACGTCGGACAGGGGGTTGACGTCTACACCTTC. V is TRBV6-5 and J is TRBJ1-2; TRBD1 matches 10 bases. This CDR3 comprises 15 residues. Trimming cost V 5 bases and J 10 bases; bases outside gene matches: 13. Germline CDR1 reads MNHEY; CDR2 reads SVGAGI.

A remark on this clone: Other DNA sequences in this specimen translate into the identical CDR3. The chain uses TRBV9 and TRBJ2-1; 9 nucleotides agree with TRBD2. Per germline, CDR1 SGDLS and CDR2 YYNGEE. V was pared by 2 bases and J by 0 bases, with 0 bases of the junction left unmatched. This CDR3 is built from 15 residues. The CDR3 region is CASSVSGSSYNEQFF. DNA for the CDR3: TGTGCCAGCAGCGTTAGCGGGAGCTCCTACAATGAGCAGTTCTTC.

The rearrangement links TRBV24-1 to TRBJ2-1; TRBD2 matches at 7 bases. With V trimmed by 4 bases and J by 10 bases, 9 bases remained unmatched. The germline gives CDR1 KGHDR, CDR2 SFDVKD. This CDR3 contains 14 residues. The CDR3 nucleotides read TGTGCCACCAGTGAGGGCGGGAGATGGAAGGAGCAGTTCTTC. Amino acids: CATSEGGRWKEQFF.

This sequence joins TRBV5-1 and TRBJ2-1; 9 bases match TRBD2. V lost 0 bases to trimming and J lost 7 bases; unmatched junction nucleotides: 8. The V gene's germline CDR1 is SGHRS and CDR2 YFSETQ. This CDR3 has 16 amino acids. In DNA, the CDR3 is TGCGCCAGCAGCTTGGCCGGGCGGGAGGGCATGAATGAGCAGTTCTTC. Translation: CASSLAGREGMNEQFF.

V usage is TRBV27 and J usage is TRBJ1-1; TRBD1 matches at 7 bases. The junction had 10 bases not matched to a gene; V was cut back by 6 bases and J by 3 bases. Per the germline V gene, CDR1 is MNHEY and CDR2 is SMNVEV (reference sequence). The CDR3 is 15 residues long. CDR3 nucleotides: TGTGCCAGCAGCCCCGACAGGGCGGTTTACACTGAAGCTTTCTTT. It specifies CASSPDRAVYTEAFF.

Judged by abundance, this clone is medium-sized. The V call is TRBV6-4, the J call TRBJ2-3, with TRBD1 matching 8 bases. CDR1 MRHNA and CDR2 SNTAGT come from the germline V gene. This CDR3 is 14 amino acids long. The ends lost 6 bases at V and 4 bases at J; junction bases unmatched: 6. In DNA, the CDR3 is TGTGCCAGCAGCGCGGACAGGGAATCAGATACGCAGTATTTT. It specifies CASSADRESDTQYF.

The gene calls are TRBV6-6 and TRBJ1-5, with D perhaps matching TRBD1 (6 bases). This CDR3 has 14 residues. Germline lookup yields CDR1 MNHNY and CDR2 SVGAGI (reference sequence). Trimming left V 2 bases short and J 7 bases short, with 12 bases between. For the CDR3, the DNA is TGTGCCAGCAGTTACGTCGGGGGCACGCAGCCCCAGCATTTT. Amino acid sequence: CASSYVGGTQPQHF.